This entry is about one TCR beta chain. The data were produced by immunoSEQ multiplex PCR, yet TCRdb's version contains in-frame clones alone and is incomplete. The sample lists more than 2 million clones; roughly 95% were seen once. V was pared by 7 bases and J by 4 bases, with 11 bases between. The CDR3 spans 12 residues. CDR1 is SQVTM and CDR2 is ANQGSEA in the germline V gene. The sample originates from a study of shared clonotypes between healthy human individuals. This TCR was sampled from a man aged 18 to 29 in good health. This chain links TRBV29-1 with TRBJ1-3; no clear D gene. The sample was naive CD4+ T cells sorted from blood. Subset defined: CD45RA+ positively selected. CDR3 residues: CSGEWIGNTIYF. For the CDR3, the DNA is TGCAGCGGGGAATGGATAGGAAACACCATATATTTT. Based on the CDR3 plus reference TRBV29-1 and TRBJ1-3, the full variable domain is SAVISQKPSRDICQRGTSLTIQCQVDSQVTMMFWYRQQPGQSLTLIATANQGSEATYESGFVIDKFPISRPNLTFSTLTVSNMSPEDSSIYLCSGEWIGNTIYFGEGSWLTVV.